The T cell receptor (beta chain) described here comes from a study of T cell responses to AZD1222 COVID-19 vaccine. Germline loops: CDR1 MNHEY, CDR2 SMNVEV (reference sequence). After removal of 6 bases from V and 3 bases from J, the junction contained 8 bases not matched to a gene. CDR3 length equals 15 residues. Study-level findings and limits: Receipt of two AZD1222 doses was followed by a rise in Spike-specific TCR breadth and depth. Repertoires were obtained only post-peak T cell response.

The method was immunoSEQ multiplex PCR; TCRdb's version includes in-frame clones alone and lacks a portion of them. Of 150,000 or so clones listed, about 90% were seen once; the top ten hold approximately 5.9%. Regarding this clone: The target antigen is unknown.

The specimen was peripheral blood, collected 28 days after the second AZD1222 dose. The chain recombines TRBV27 with TRBJ2-1; 7 bases agree with TRBD2. The origin of this receptor is an adult who received the AZD1222 COVID-19 vaccine. DNA of the CDR3: TGTGCCAGCAGCTCCGGGACTAACAACTACAATGAGCAGTTCTTC. Translation gives CASSSGTNNYNEQFF.